Each of the 23 T cell receptor beta chains below was sequenced from the same sample in a study of blood T cell repertoires in COVID-19. Using immunoSEQ multiplex PCR, the repertoire was profiled, and TCRdb retains in-frame clones only, with some absent. Of about 120,000 clones listed, around 82% are singletons. Sequenced: peripheral blood. All receptors come from a man under 40 with COVID-19, enrolled during active disease.

The chain carries TRBV3-1 (or the pseudogene TRBV3-2) and TRBJ1-2; D unclear. CDR1 and CDR2 from the germline V gene are LGHDT and YNNKEL (reference sequence). Trimming removed 1 base at V and 4 bases at J, with 7 bases between. The length of the CDR3 is 13 residues. CDR3 nucleotides: TGTGCCAGCAGCCAAGGGTCGGGCTATGGCTACACCTTC. It is translated as CASSQGSGYGYTF.

The V call is TRBV5-5, the J call TRBJ1-3, with 7 nucleotides matching TRBD1. The CDR3 runs to 15 residues. Per the germline V gene, CDR1 is SGHKS and CDR2 is YYEKEE (reference sequence). V shed 1 base, J shed 4 bases, and the junction held 5 bases outside the gene matches. The CDR3 is CASSLPGTEGNTIYF. The CDR3 coding sequence is TGTGCCAGCAGCTTGCCCGGGACAGAAGGAAACACCATATATTTT.

This clone was seen a single time. V and J are TRBV6-4 and TRBJ2-1, with TRBD2 identical over 12 bases. The CDR3 length is 15 residues. The V segment lost 4 bases and the J segment 4 bases; nucleotides outside the gene matches: 2. Germline values: CDR1 MRHNA, CDR2 SNTAGT. The CDR3 DNA reads as TGTGCCAGCAGTGGACTAGCGGGAGATTACAATGAGCAGTTCTTC. Its protein product is CASSGLAGDYNEQFF.

With regard to this clone: Other DNA sequences in the sample encode the same CDR3. The chain carries TRBV3-1 (or the pseudogene TRBV3-2) and TRBJ1-2; 7 positions agree with TRBD1. Trimming at V came to 3 bases and at J to 2 bases, leaving 6 bases not matched to a gene. CDR3 size: 15 residues. CDR1 is LGHDT and CDR2 is YNNKEL in the germline V gene (reference sequence). This CDR3 is CASSQGTGANYGYTF. The CDR3 DNA follows: TGTGCCAGCAGCCAGGGTACAGGGGCCAACTATGGCTACACCTTC.

The rearrangement uses TRBV6-6 and TRBJ2-1; perhaps TRBD2 as D (7 bases). The CDR3 runs 14 residues. Trimming pared 6 bases from V and 5 bases from J, leaving 14 bases between. Germline-derived CDR1 and CDR2 are MNHNY and SVGAGI (reference sequence). The CDR3 spells CASRSGGADNEQFF. DNA for the CDR3: TGTGCCAGCAGGTCGGGGGGCGCGGACAATGAGCAGTTCTTC.

The chain is built from TRBV15 and TRBJ2-7, with 9 bases aligning to TRBD1. This CDR3 has 15 amino acids. Per the germline V gene, CDR1 is LNHNV and CDR2 is YYDKDF (reference sequence). The junction had 6 bases not matched to a gene; V was cut back by 0 bases and J by 6 bases. The CDR3 DNA sequence: TGTGCCACCAGCAGAGATAGGGGACAGGGTAGCGAGCAGTACTTC. It translates to CATSRDRGQGSEQYF.

Concerning this clone: The same CDR3 can be traced to other DNA sequences in this sample. The CDR3 protein is CASSPRGGSTDTQYF. DNA of the CDR3: TGTGCCAGCAGCCCCCGCGGGGGTAGCACAGATACGCAGTATTTT. This rearrangement joins TRBV9 to TRBJ2-3, with 7 bases lining up with TRBD2. V lost 4 bases, J lost 0 bases, and 5 bases stayed unmatched. The CDR3 totals 15 residues. The germline V gene has CDR1 SGDLS and CDR2 YYNGEE.

Regarding this clone: The sample has other DNA sequences that encode this CDR3 too. The rearrangement links TRBV5-1 to TRBJ2-5, with unresolved D. This CDR3 has 13 amino acids. V was pared by 1 base and J by 1 base, with 5 bases between. Germline V gives CDR1 SGHRS, CDR2 YFSETQ. CDR3 sequence (DNA): TGCGCCAGCAGCTTGAACATCCAAGAGACCCAGTACTTC. It specifies CASSLNIQETQYF. The variable domain in full, completed from reference TRBV5-1 and TRBJ2-5, reads KAGVTQTPRYLIKTRGQQVTLSCSPISGHRSVSWYQQTPGQGLQFLFEYFSETQRNKGNFPGRFSGRQFSNSRSEMNVSTLELGDSALYLCASSLNIQETQYFGPGTRLLVL.

The table lists this clone with a count of one. The chain recombines TRBV27 with TRBJ1-2; D is possibly TRBD1 (6 bases). Germline CDR1 and CDR2: MNHEY and SMNVEV (reference sequence). The CDR3 sequence is 14 residues long. The V end was cut by 6 bases, the J end by 2 bases, with 13 bases between. CDR3 region: CASRQGHLNYGYTF. DNA of the CDR3: TGTGCCAGCAGGCAGGGGCACTTGAACTATGGCTACACCTTC.

This clone came up many times. The chain employs TRBV12-3 or TRBV12-4 and TRBJ1-2; 8 bases agree with TRBD1. V gave up 5 bases and J gave up 8 bases; unmatched junction bases: 7. CDR3 length: 13 residues. This CDR3 is CASSLGQGWGYTF. As DNA, the CDR3 is TGTGCCAGCAGTCTCGGACAGGGATGGGGCTACACCTTC.

The chain couples TRBV11-3 to TRBJ2-2; D is possibly TRBD2 (6 bases). The CDR3 has 14 amino acids. The V end lost 5 bases, the J end lost 4 bases, and 11 bases lay between the germline ends. Germline V gene lookup returns CDR1 SGHNT and CDR2 YENEEA. The CDR3 sequence is CASSPRRGTGELFF. The CDR3 DNA sequence: TGTGCCAGCAGCCCCCGGCGGGGCACCGGGGAGCTGTTTTTT.

This clone has just one count. The CDR3 coding sequence is TGTGCCAGCAGCGTAGGACAGGGGGGATCTGAAGCTTTCTTT. Protein: CASSVGQGGSEAFF. The chain has TRBV9 and TRBJ1-1, with 9 bases matching TRBD1. The CDR3 has 14 amino acids. The germline CDR1 and CDR2 sequences are SGDLS and YYNGEE. Losses at the gene ends were 0 bases for V and 6 bases for J; bases not matched to a gene: 3.

This clone was seen only once. The chain joins TRBV7-2 to TRBJ2-1; no clear D gene. Per germline, CDR1 SGHTA and CDR2 FQGNSA. V was pared by 1 base and J by 9 bases, with 10 bases between. This CDR3 has 13 amino acids. CDR3 protein: CASSLGGGPEQFF. CDR3 sequence (DNA): TGTGCCAGCAGCTTAGGTGGCGGCCCTGAGCAGTTCTTC. Based on the CDR3 plus reference TRBV7-2 and TRBJ2-1, the full variable domain is GAGVSQSPSNKVTEKGKDVELRCDPISGHTALYWYRQSLGQGLEFLIYFQGNSAPDKSGLPSDRFSAERTGGSVSTLTIQRTQQEDSAVYLCASSLGGGPEQFFGPGTRLTVL.

The rearrangement links TRBV6-5 to TRBJ1-5, with 7 nucleotides matching TRBD1. The CDR3 spans 15 residues. Trimming at V came to 10 bases and at J to 6 bases, leaving 15 bases not matched to a gene. The V gene's germline CDR1 is MNHEY and CDR2 SVGAGI. CDR3 region: CATRQGGDWGQPQHF. The CDR3 nucleotides read TGTGCCACAAGACAGGGCGGGGATTGGGGTCAGCCCCAGCATTTT.

The chain employs TRBV3-1 (or the pseudogene TRBV3-2) and TRBJ1-3, with D possibly matching TRBD1 (6 bases). The V gene's germline CDR1 is LGHDT and CDR2 YNNKEL (reference sequence). This CDR3 has 16 amino acids. The V and J ends lost 6 bases and 0 bases respectively, with 15 bases between them. The CDR3 sequence is CASSHRRGGSGNTIYF. The CDR3 nucleotides are TGTGCCAGCAGTCATCGGAGGGGGGGCTCTGGAAACACCATATATTTT.

The rearrangement links TRBV6-1 to TRBJ1-1; 7 bases agree with TRBD1. The CDR3 covers 15 residues. V was pared by 3 bases and J by 2 bases, with 6 bases of the junction left unmatched. Germline loops: CDR1 MNHNS, CDR2 SASEGT. The DNA for the CDR3 is TGTGCCAGCAGTGATCCCGGGACAGCAAACACTGAAGCTTTCTTT. Protein: CASSDPGTANTEAFF.

The CDR3 region has the DNA TGTGCCACCGGACGGGGGATGAACACTGAAGCTTTCTTT. It is translated as CATGRGMNTEAFF. The chain carries TRBV6-5 and TRBJ1-1, with a tentative D call TRBD1 (5 bases). Germline V gene data show CDR1 as MNHEY and CDR2 as SVGAGI. The CDR3 sequence is 13 residues long. V was pared by 10 bases and J by 0 bases, with 12 bases between.

The rearrangement joins TRBV7-2 to TRBJ1-2; D is unclear. This CDR3 contains 14 residues. V lost 3 bases and J lost 3, with 11 bases in between. CDR1 and CDR2 from the germline V gene are SGHTA and FQGNSA. The CDR3 loop reads CASSFSQFYYGYTF. Written as DNA, the CDR3 is TGTGCCAGCAGCTTCTCACAGTTCTACTATGGCTACACCTTC.

The chain recombines TRBV27 with TRBJ2-7; 9 positions match TRBD1. With 5 bases clipped from V and 4 bases from J, the junction kept 9 bases outside the gene matches. CDR3 length: 15 residues. Per the germline V gene, CDR1 is MNHEY and CDR2 is SMNVEV (reference sequence). Written as DNA, the CDR3 is TGTGCCAGCAGTCTCGGACAGGGGAGATCTTACGAGCAGTACTTC. It yields the protein CASSLGQGRSYEQYF.

Only one count was recorded for this clone. This chain uses TRBV7-6 with TRBJ1-3; tentative D call: TRBD1 (5 bases). V lost 1 base, J lost 0 bases, and 13 bases lay in between. The length of the CDR3 is 17 residues. Germline CDR1 is SGHVS and CDR2 is FNYEAQ. CDR3 in amino acids: CASSLGEGPLSGNTIYF. CDR3 bases: TGTGCCAGCAGCTTAGGGGAGGGGCCCCTCTCTGGAAACACCATATATTTT. Looking up the rest from reference TRBV7-6 and TRBJ1-3 gives the full variable domain: GAGVSQSPRYKVTKRGQDVALRCDPISGHVSLYWYRQALGQGPEFLTYFNYEAQQDKSGLPNDRFSAERPEGSISTLTIQRTEQRDSAMYRCASSLGEGPLSGNTIYFGEGSWLTVV.

J is TRBJ2-1 and V is TRBV7-9; D might be TRBD2 (6 bases). Trimming removed 2 bases from V and 5 bases from J, with 10 bases in between. CDR3 length equals 14 residues. From germline, CDR1 is SEHNR and CDR2 FQNEAQ (reference sequence). CDR3 in amino acids: CASSLPPGDNEQFF. The CDR3 DNA reads as TGTGCCAGCAGCTTACCGCCGGGAGACAATGAGCAGTTCTTC.

This clone was detected only once. The chain recombines TRBV29-1 with TRBJ2-7; perhaps TRBD1 as D (6 bases). The CDR3 consists of 13 residues. Per germline, CDR1 SQVTM and CDR2 ANQGSEA. Trimming left V 4 bases short and J 2 bases short, with 12 bases between. The CDR3 DNA is TGCAGCGTTGGGACAGCCTTAACCTACGAGCAGTACTTC. Translating it yields CSVGTALTYEQYF.

The chain uses TRBV5-5 and TRBJ1-4, with a tentative D call TRBD1 (5 bases). The CDR3 consists of 15 residues. Deletions cut 4 bases from V and 2 bases from J, with 12 bases between. Germline loops: CDR1 SGHKS, CDR2 YYEKEE (reference sequence). The CDR3 reads CASSRTGTTNEKLFF. The CDR3 nucleotides are TGTGCCAGCAGCCGTACAGGTACCACTAATGAAAAACTGTTTTTT.